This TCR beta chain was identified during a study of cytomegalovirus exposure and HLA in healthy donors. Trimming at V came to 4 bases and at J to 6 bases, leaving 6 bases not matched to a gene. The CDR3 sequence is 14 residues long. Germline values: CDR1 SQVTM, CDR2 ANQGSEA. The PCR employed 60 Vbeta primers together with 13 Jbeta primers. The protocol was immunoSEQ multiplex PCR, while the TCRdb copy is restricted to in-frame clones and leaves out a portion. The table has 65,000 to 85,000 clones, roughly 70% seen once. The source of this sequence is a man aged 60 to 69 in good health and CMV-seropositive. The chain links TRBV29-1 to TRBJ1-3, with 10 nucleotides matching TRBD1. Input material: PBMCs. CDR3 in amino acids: CSVVWGQGLNTIYF. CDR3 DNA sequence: TGCAGCGTTGTGTGGGGACAGGGGCTAAACACCATATATTTT.